These T cell receptor beta chains were read from a single sample in a study of blood T cell repertoires in COVID-19. The table came from immunoSEQ multiplex PCR; TCRdb's copy has only in-frame clones and leaves some out. The repertoire has over 200,000 clones, 80% to 85% of them found once; the top ten carry around 8.9%. The sample consisted of PBMCs or T cells enriched from blood (not recorded which). The source is a woman aged 50 to 65 with acute COVID-19. Each CDR3 is given with its conserved first and last residue. A D gene is named only where the DNA matches it firmly. Expanded clones are given a class, and other clones once, few, many or no size at all.

v_gene	d_gene	j_gene	abundance	CDR3nt	CDR3aa
TRBV6-5	-	TRBJ2-4	-	TGTGCCAGCAGTTACTCCCGGGACACGAAAAACATTCAGTACTTC	CASSYSRDTKNIQYF
TRBV9	TRBD1	TRBJ2-7	-	TGTGCCAGCAGCCAAAAGGTACAGGGGTTGTTCGAGCAGTACTTC	CASSQKVQGLFEQYF
TRBV29-1	TRBD1	TRBJ1-1	-	TGCAGCGTTGGGACAGGGGGCGTGGACACTGAAGCTTTCTTT	CSVGTGGVDTEAFF
TRBV4-1	-	TRBJ1-5	-	TGCGCCAGCAGCCAAGAGGGCGCCGGGGGTAAACAGCCCCAGCATTTT	CASSQEGAGGKQPQHF
TRBV28	-	TRBJ1-3	once	TGTGCCAGCAGTCTAGTGCCCTCTGGAAACACCATATATTTT	CASSLVPSGNTIYF
TRBV27	-	TRBJ1-1	-	TGTGCCAGCAGTTTATCACAGGTCCTCCCTACTGAAGCTTTCTTT	CASSLSQVLPTEAFF
TRBV6-5	TRBD2	TRBJ2-1	-	TGTGCCAGCAGAAGGGGACTAGCTAGATATAATGAGCAGTTCTTC	CASRRGLARYNEQFF
TRBV27	-	TRBJ1-6	-	TGTGCCAGCAGCCCCAGAGGGGACAACTATAATTCACCCCTCCACTTT	CASSPRGDNYNSPLHF
TRBV29-1	-	TRBJ2-7	few	TGCAGCGTCGCGCCGGGGTCGAGTGAGCAGTACTTC	CSVAPGSSEQYF
TRBV7-2	-	TRBJ2-1	-	TGTGCCAGCAGCTTAGTAGGGGACAATGAGCAGTTCTTC	CASSLVGDNEQFF
TRBV19	-	TRBJ2-4	-	TGTGCCAGTACCACCCAGGGCGCCAAAAACATTCAGTACTTC	CASTTQGAKNIQYF
TRBV28	TRBD1	TRBJ2-1	-	TGTGCCAGCAGCTGGGACAGCAGCTCCTACAATGAGCAGTTCTTC	CASSWDSSSYNEQFF
TRBV20-1	-	TRBJ1-2	-	TGCAGTGCTAGTACTGTCAGGGGCAATGGCTACACCTTC	CSASTVRGNGYTF
TRBV11-2	-	TRBJ2-7	-	TGTGCCAGCAGCTGGGCGGGGTCCTACGAGCAGTACTTC	CASSWAGSYEQYF
TRBV18	TRBD2	TRBJ2-1	-	TGTGCCAGCTCCCCGCCGGGGGGGAATGAGCAGTTCTTC	CASSPPGGNEQFF
TRBV28	TRBD2	TRBJ2-3	-	TGTGCCAGCAGTTTTGAAGCCCGGCGGCGGGGGTATACAGATACGCAGTATTTT	CASSFEARRRGYTDTQYF
TRBV18	-	TRBJ1-5	-	TGTGCCAGCTCACAATATGACATGGGGGCGAACAATCAGCCCCAGCATTTT	CASSQYDMGANNQPQHF
TRBV5-1	-	TRBJ2-1	-	TGCGCCAGCAGAGGACAGCCGGCAAGCTCCTACAATGAGCAGTTCTTC	CASRGQPASSYNEQFF
TRBV19	TRBD1	TRBJ1-4	-	TGTGCCAGTAGTGAGACAGGGGTCTCTGAAAAACTGTTTTTT	CASSETGVSEKLFF
TRBV10-2	-	TRBJ2-1	-	TGCGCCAGCAGTGAGTCGCCGAACTTTTCTAACAATGAGCAGTTCTTC	CASSESPNFSNNEQFF
TRBV5-1	TRBD2	TRBJ2-7	-	TGCGCCAGCAGCTTGGTTTCCAGCGGGACCTACGAGCAGTACTTC	CASSLVSSGTYEQYF
TRBV7-9	-	TRBJ1-6	-	TGTGCCAGCAGCCTCGGTCCTAGCTCCTATAATTCACCCCTCCACTTT	CASSLGPSSYNSPLHF
TRBV7-2	-	TRBJ2-3	-	TGTGCCAGCAGCTCTGAGGGAGTGGGCACAGATACGCAGTATTTT	CASSSEGVGTDTQYF
TRBV9	TRBD2	TRBJ2-7	-	TGTGCCAGCAGCGTCCAGCGGGAGCCCTCCCTATCCGAGCAGTACTTC	CASSVQREPSLSEQYF
TRBV28	TRBD1	TRBJ1-4	-	TGTGCCAGCAGATCGACAGGGGGAAATAATGAAAAACTGTTTTTT	CASRSTGGNNEKLFF
TRBV28	TRBD2	TRBJ2-2	once	TGTGCCAGCAGTTACCAACTAGCGGCCGGGGAGCTGTTTTTT	CASSYQLAAGELFF
TRBV10-3	-	TRBJ1-6	few	TGTGCCATCAGTGATCGGGGCGGGGATTCACCCCTCCACTTT	CAISDRGGDSPLHF
TRBV29-1	-	TRBJ2-7	-	TGCAGCGCAATGAAACCGGACGTGGGGGGAATCTCCTACGAGCAGTACTTC	CSAMKPDVGGISYEQYF
TRBV6-2/TRBV6-3	TRBD1	TRBJ1-5	-	TGTGCCAGCAGTTACTGGGACAGCCCAAATCAGCCCCAGCATTTT	CASSYWDSPNQPQHF
TRBV19	TRBD2	TRBJ2-1	-	TGTGCCAGTAGTTTGGGACTAGCGGGGGCACCGAGCTCCTACAATGAGCAGTTCTTC	CASSLGLAGAPSSYNEQFF
TRBV10-2	-	TRBJ2-2	-	TGCGCCAGCAGGGCATTGGGCAACACCGGGGAGCTGTTTTTT	CASRALGNTGELFF
TRBV6-5	-	TRBJ1-2	-	TGTGCCAGCAGTTACTCTGCCAGGTTGCCTAACTATGGCTACACCTTC	CASSYSARLPNYGYTF
TRBV28	-	TRBJ2-2	-	TGTGCCAGCAGTCTTACACAGGGTTCGATTGGCACCGGGGAGCTGTTTTTT	CASSLTQGSIGTGELFF
TRBV12-3/TRBV12-4	-	TRBJ2-7	-	TGTGCCAGCAGTTTAGGTACAGAGCAGTACTTC	CASSLGTEQYF
TRBV7-2	TRBD1	TRBJ2-1	-	TGTGCCAGCAGCTCGTATGACAGGGTTTTATACAATGAGCAGTTCTTC	CASSSYDRVLYNEQFF
TRBV6-4	TRBD1	TRBJ1-6	few	TGTGCCACCAAGGGAGCCCGGGACAGAAATTCACCCCTCCACTTT	CATKGARDRNSPLHF
TRBV27	TRBD2	TRBJ2-1	once	TGTGCCAGCAGTTCCGGCGCTAGCGGGCGCCATGAGCAGTTCTTC	CASSSGASGRHEQFF
TRBV6-6	-	TRBJ1-5	-	TGTGCCAGCAGTCCTCAGAGGGGGTTATATAGCAATCAGCCCCAGCATTTT	CASSPQRGLYSNQPQHF
TRBV10-3	-	TRBJ2-1	few	TGTGCCATCAGCTTGAGAAATGAGCAGTTCTTC	CAISLRNEQFF
TRBV28	-	TRBJ1-5	-	TGTGCCAGCAGTTTAGAAAGGGGTTTGGTTGGCAATCAGCCCCAGCATTTT	CASSLERGLVGNQPQHF
TRBV11-2	-	TRBJ1-2	-	TGTGCCAGCAGCTTAGGAGGAGGTTTTAACTATGGCTACACCTTC	CASSLGGGFNYGYTF
TRBV3-1/TRBV3-2	-	TRBJ1-1	few	TGTGCCAGCAGCCAAGTCCCAGGGATGAACACTGAAGCTTTCTTT	CASSQVPGMNTEAFF
TRBV5-4	-	TRBJ1-2	-	TGTGCCAGCAGCCCAAGGGGCGCTGATTATGGCTACACCTTC	CASSPRGADYGYTF
TRBV3-1/TRBV3-2	TRBD1	TRBJ2-1	-	TGTGCCAGCAGCCAAGATAAGGGGGCGGACTACAATGAGCAGTTCTTC	CASSQDKGADYNEQFF
TRBV19	-	TRBJ2-6	-	TGTGCCAGTAGTATACAGGGTTCTGCTGGGGCCAACGTCCTGACTTTC	CASSIQGSAGANVLTF
TRBV5-8	TRBD2	TRBJ2-5	-	TGTGCCAGCAGCACCCTGGGACTAGCGGGTGAGACCCAGTACTTC	CASSTLGLAGETQYF
TRBV20-1	TRBD1	TRBJ1-2	-	TGCAGTGCTAGTTTAGGGGAATGGACAGGGGAATATAGCTATGGCTACACCTTC	CSASLGEWTGEYSYGYTF